Below are 32 T cell receptor beta chains sequenced from a single sample in a study of T cell responses to AZD1222 COVID-19 vaccine. Assay used: immunoSEQ multiplex PCR; TCRdb lists only in-frame clones, some missing. The repertoire has about 120,000 clones, approximately 92% of them found once; the top ten carry 4% to 5%. The sample consisted of peripheral blood, taken 28 days after the second dose of the MenACWY control vaccine. The source of these receptors is an adult who received the MenACWY meningococcal vaccine as a control.

The CDR3 sequence is CASSISVSANTEAFF. In DNA form, the CDR3 reads TGTGCCAGTAGTATCTCCGTTAGTGCTAACACTGAAGCTTTCTTT. This chain links TRBV19 with TRBJ1-1; D gene ambiguous. With 3 bases removed from V and 2 bases from J, the gap between germline ends came to 13 bases. The CDR3 consists of 15 residues. Per the germline V gene, CDR1 is LNHDA and CDR2 is SQIVND (reference sequence). Combining the CDR3 with reference TRBV19 and TRBJ1-1 gives the whole variable domain DGGITQSPKYLFRKEGQNVTLSCEQNLNHDAMYWYRQDPGQGLRLIYYSQIVNDFQKGDIAEGYSVSREKKESFPLTVTSAQKNPTAFYLCASSISVSANTEAFFGQGTRLTVV.

The chain couples TRBV13 to TRBJ2-1, with TRBD2 matching over 13 bases. Germline CDR1 and CDR2: PRHDT and FYEKMQ (reference sequence). V shed 5 bases and J 2 bases; nucleotides not matched to a gene: 9. The CDR3 is 18 residues long. The CDR3 spells CASSQGLAGSPPYNEQFF. The CDR3 DNA is TGTGCCAGCAGCCAGGGACTAGCGGGGAGTCCCCCCTACAATGAGCAGTTCTTC.

The DNA of the CDR3 is TGTGCCAGCAGCTTGCTAACAGGTAGCAATCAGCCCCAGCATTTT. Protein sequence: CASSLLTGSNQPQHF. The V and J genes are TRBV5-5 and TRBJ1-5, with a tentative D call TRBD1 (5 bases). The germline V gene encodes CDR1 SGHKS and CDR2 YYEKEE (reference sequence). This CDR3 spans 15 amino acids. V lost 1 base and J 0 bases, leaving 8 bases between the germline ends. The full variable domain, with the rest looked up from reference TRBV5-5 and TRBJ1-5, is DAGVTQSPTHLIKTRGQQVTLRCSPISGHKSVSWYQQVLGQGPQFIFQYYEKEERGRGNFPDRFSARQFPNYSSELNVNALLLGDSALYLCASSLLTGSNQPQHFGDGTRLSIL.

The gene calls are TRBV4-3 and TRBJ2-1; 8 bases fit TRBD2. The germline V gene has CDR1 LGHNA and CDR2 YSLEER. The CDR3 spans 13 residues. J lost 10 bases, V lost 8 bases, and 10 bases had no gene match. CDR3 sequence (DNA): TGCGCCAGCGGACCGGGACTAGGTGTCGAGCAGTTCTTC. Translation: CASGPGLGVEQFF.

The chain couples TRBV9 to TRBJ1-1; tentative D call: TRBD1 (5 bases). Deletions cut 3 bases from V and 1 base from J, with 7 bases between. The CDR3 loop spans 13 amino acids. The germline CDR1 and CDR2 sequences are SGDLS and YYNGEE. In DNA, the CDR3 is TGTGCCAGCAGCGAGGGACCGAACACTGAAGCTTTCTTT. Protein product: CASSEGPNTEAFF. The full variable domain, in which reference TRBV9 and TRBJ1-1 provide the parts outside the CDR3, is DSGVTQTPKHLITATGQRVTLRCSPRSGDLSVYWYQQSLDQGLQFLIQYYNGEERAKGNILERFSAQQFPDLHSELNLSSLELGDSALYFCASSEGPNTEAFFGQGTRLTVV.

This clone was seen once. The genes are TRBV11-2 and TRBJ2-5; TRBD1 might be the D (5 bases). This CDR3 contains 14 residues. Trimming stripped 3 bases from V and 5 bases from J, with 13 bases between. From germline, CDR1 is SGHAT and CDR2 FQNNGV. The CDR3 loop is CASSLDTKGETQYF. The CDR3 coding sequence is TGTGCCAGCAGCTTGGACACCAAGGGGGAGACCCAGTACTTC.

This clone was found once. V gene TRBV28 combines with J gene TRBJ2-2; D uncertain. Trimming shortened V by 4 bases and J by 0 bases, and 9 bases separated the two germline ends. CDR3 length: 15 residues. CDR1 is MDHEN, CDR2 SYDVKM, per germline. CDR3 in DNA: TGTGCCAGCAGTTCCCCCCCCTCGAACACCGGGGAGCTGTTTTTT. Translating gives CASSSPPSNTGELFF. Full variable domain (rest looked up from reference TRBV28 and TRBJ2-2): DVKVTQSSRYLVKRTGEKVFLECVQDMDHENMFWYRQDPGLGLRLIYFSYDVKMKEKGDIPEGYSVSREKKERFSLILESASTNQTSMYLCASSSPPSNTGELFFGEGSRLTVL.

This chain joins TRBV3-1 (or the pseudogene TRBV3-2) and TRBJ2-5; D tentatively reads TRBD1 or TRBD2 (7 bases each). Germline V gives CDR1 LGHDT, CDR2 YNNKEL (reference sequence). Deletions cut 4 bases from V and 5 bases from J, with 23 bases between. The CDR3 has 17 amino acids. Written as DNA, the CDR3 is TGTGCCAGCAGCCCCCGACAGGGAGGGACCCTGTGGGAGACCCAGTACTTC. Protein product: CASSPRQGGTLWETQYF.

The chain has TRBV10-2 and TRBJ2-3; 9 nucleotides line up with TRBD2. V trimming: 2 bases; J trimming: 5 bases; junction bases outside the gene matches: 8. Germline V CDR1 and CDR2: WSHSY, SAAADI. This CDR3 is built from 16 residues. The CDR3 sequence is CASSEMSSGTLDTQYF. CDR3 bases: TGCGCCAGCAGTGAGATGTCTAGCGGGACCCTAGATACGCAGTATTTT.

The CDR3 is CASSPHPPTVREQYV. The CDR3 nucleotides read TGTGCCAGCAGTCCCCATCCCCCGACAGTCCGCGAGCAGTACGTC. This chain joins TRBV27 and TRBJ2-7; tentatively, D is TRBD1 (5 bases). The CDR3 runs to 15 residues. Germline CDR1 reads MNHEY; CDR2 reads SMNVEV (reference sequence). The V end was cut by 5 bases, the J end by 6 bases, with 20 bases between.

The gene calls are TRBV27 and TRBJ2-7, with D tentatively TRBD1 (5 bases). Germline CDR1 and CDR2: MNHEY and SMNVEV (reference sequence). The V and J ends lost 6 bases and 4 bases respectively, with 16 bases between them. The CDR3 runs to 14 residues. CDR3 amino acids: CASSDPRARYEQYF. The CDR3 nucleotides read TGTGCCAGCAGCGATCCCAGGGCGAGGTACGAGCAGTACTTC.

V usage is TRBV6-4 and J usage is TRBJ2-1; TRBD1 matches 11 bases. Germline V gene lookup returns CDR1 MRHNA and CDR2 SNTAGT. V was clipped by 2 bases and J by 8 bases; unmatched bases: 2. CDR3 length: 14 amino acids. The CDR3 nucleotides are TGTGCCAGCAGTGACGGACAGGGGGCAGATGAGCAGTTCTTC. Its protein is CASSDGQGADEQFF.

The chain uses TRBV11-2 and TRBJ2-7; a possible D gene is TRBD2 (6 bases). The V gene's germline CDR1 is SGHAT and CDR2 FQNNGV. The CDR3 length is 16 residues. The V end was cut by 3 bases, the J end by 7 bases, with 22 bases between. CDR3 protein: CASSLGRIGGPGEQYF. Written as DNA, the CDR3 is TGTGCCAGCAGCTTGGGACGGATAGGAGGGCCAGGGGAGCAGTACTTC.

The genes are TRBV7-3 and TRBJ2-2; possible D gene TRBD2, 6 bases. Trimming left V 1 base short and J 6 bases short, with 12 bases between. This CDR3 region has 15 residues. Germline V gene lookup returns CDR1 SGHTA and CDR2 FQGTGA. This CDR3 reads CASSLSGKGSGELFF. The CDR3 DNA follows: TGTGCCAGCAGCTTAAGCGGGAAGGGCTCCGGGGAGCTGTTTTTT.

In its sample, this clone was seen once. The chain carries TRBV18 and TRBJ2-2; D gene uncertain. CDR1 is KGHSH, CDR2 LQKENI, per germline. The length of the CDR3 is 14 residues. Trimming cost V 2 bases and J 0 bases, with 4 bases left between them. The CDR3 here is CASSPIPNTGELFF. In nucleotides, the CDR3 is TGTGCCAGCTCACCAATCCCGAACACCGGGGAGCTGTTTTTT.

The chain couples TRBV5-5 to TRBJ2-5; TRBD1 matches 10 bases. The CDR3 runs 16 residues. CDR1 and CDR2 from the germline V gene are SGHKS and YYEKEE (reference sequence). V was pared by 1 base and J by 4 bases, with 7 bases of the junction left unmatched. In DNA form, the CDR3 reads TGTGCCAGCAGCTTGTCCTCGGGGGACAGGGGAGAGACCCAGTACTTC. Translation: CASSLSSGDRGETQYF.

The chain couples TRBV24-1 to TRBJ1-2; D call uncertain. This CDR3 contains 12 residues. V lost 3 bases and J lost 4, with 5 bases in between. Germline V gene data show CDR1 as KGHDR and CDR2 as SFDVKD. CDR3 DNA sequence: TGTGCCACCAGTGATATCTTCTATGGCTACACCTTC. This translates into CATSDIFYGYTF.

This clone came up once. Distinct nucleotide sequences in the sample also encode this CDR3. The rearrangement links TRBV12-5 to TRBJ1-1; D is undetermined. Looked up from germline, CDR1 is LGHNT and CDR2 is FRNRAP. V was trimmed by 6 bases and J by 5 bases, leaving 13 bases between them. This CDR3 is built from 13 residues. CDR3 DNA: TGTGCTAGTGGGGCAGAGGAGGAGACTGAAGCTTTCTTT. Amino acids: CASGAEEETEAFF.

J is TRBJ2-2 and V is TRBV7-3; 15 nucleotides align to TRBD2. The J segment lost 2 bases and the V segment lost 5 bases, leaving 6 bases of the junction unmatched. Germline CDR1 and CDR2: SGHTA and FQGTGA. The CDR3 runs to 18 residues. DNA of the CDR3: TGTGCCAGCAGCAAAACGGGACTAGCGGGAGGTAACACCGGGGAGCTGTTTTTT. It encodes CASSKTGLAGGNTGELFF.

The V call is TRBV29-1, the J call TRBJ2-5; TRBD2 might be the D (7 bases). V lost 5 bases, J lost 5 bases, and 15 bases lay in between. CDR3 length: 13 residues. Germline assignment: CDR1 SQVTM and CDR2 ANQGSEA. CDR3 in DNA: TGCAGCGTTAGGGGGGGTGGAGAGGAGACCCAGTACTTC. Translated, it gives CSVRGGGEETQYF.

This sequence joins TRBV18 and TRBJ2-1, with a weak D call TRBD2 (5 bases). The CDR3 runs to 18 residues. The germline V gene encodes CDR1 KGHSH and CDR2 LQKENI. V lost 2 bases, J lost 12 bases, and 29 bases lay in between. The CDR3 spells CASSPVAVASPYNDVQFF. The CDR3 nucleotides are TGTGCCAGCTCACCAGTGGCCGTGGCTAGCCCCTACAATGACGTGCAGTTCTTC.

This clone was picked up a small number of times. The rearrangement joins TRBV6-2 or TRBV6-3 to TRBJ2-4; D gene ambiguous. Germline V lookup: CDR1 MNHEY, CDR2 SVGEGT. There are 15 residues in the CDR3. V lost 0 bases to trimming and J lost 0 bases, with 6 bases between them. For the CDR3, the DNA is TGTGCCAGCAGTTACTCTTTCCTAGCCAAAAACATTCAGTACTTC. Protein: CASSYSFLAKNIQYF.

The genes are TRBV20-1 and TRBJ2-1, with a weak D call TRBD1 (5 bases). Germline V lookup: CDR1 DFQATT, CDR2 SNEGSKA (reference sequence). Trimming cost V 3 bases and J 12 bases, with 12 bases left between them. CDR3 length: 11 residues. For the CDR3, the DNA is TGCAGTGCTAGCCCGGCTGGGGCGCAGTTCTTC. This sequence encodes CSASPAGAQFF.

This clone was detected once. V usage is TRBV9 and J usage is TRBJ1-2; TRBD1 matches 9 bases. After removal of 3 bases from V and 8 bases from J, the junction contained 11 bases not matched to a gene. CDR3 length: 15 residues. Germline V gene sequence: CDR1 SGDLS, CDR2 YYNGEE. The CDR3: CASSATPGQGRGYTF. The CDR3, as DNA: TGTGCCAGCAGCGCGACGCCGGGACAGGGTCGGGGCTACACCTTC.

Remarks on this clone: This sample includes further DNA sequences coding for the same CDR3. The genes are TRBV4-2 and TRBJ2-3; TRBD2 agrees at 8 bases. CDR3 size: 15 residues. After removal of 3 bases from V and 0 bases from J, the junction contained 2 bases not matched to a gene. CDR1 and CDR2 (germline): LGHNA, YNFKEQ. The DNA of the CDR3 is TGTGCCAGCAGCCAGACGGGAGGGAGCACAGATACGCAGTATTTT. It translates to CASSQTGGSTDTQYF.

This clone is a singleton in its sample. V and J are TRBV6-5 and TRBJ2-1; 7 bases agree with TRBD1. The CDR3 has 14 residues. Looked up from germline, CDR1 is MNHEY and CDR2 is SVGAGI. V shed 4 bases, J shed 5 bases, and the junction held 5 bases outside the gene matches. CDR3 coding DNA: TGTGCCAGCAGTTCCGGGACAGCGCACAATGAGCAGTTCTTC. As protein: CASSSGTAHNEQFF.

The rearrangement joins TRBV9 to TRBJ2-3; 7 nucleotides agree with TRBD2. Trimming cost V 3 bases and J 0 bases; bases outside gene matches: 4. This CDR3 has 15 amino acids. Per germline, CDR1 SGDLS and CDR2 YYNGEE. For the CDR3, the DNA is TGTGCCAGCAGCGCCAGCGGGGTAAGCACAGATACGCAGTATTTT. Translating gives CASSASGVSTDTQYF.

This sequence joins TRBV7-9 and TRBJ1-6; 7 positions agree with TRBD1. The CDR3 spans 16 residues. The J segment lost 4 bases and the V segment lost 5 bases, leaving 8 bases of the junction unmatched. Per the germline V gene, CDR1 is SEHNR and CDR2 is FQNEAQ (reference sequence). CDR3 residues: CASSPGDRSYNSPLHF. CDR3 DNA sequence: TGTGCCAGCAGCCCCGGGGACAGATCTTATAATTCACCCCTCCACTTT.

V usage is TRBV5-4 and J usage is TRBJ2-3; possibly TRBD1 or TRBD2 for D (5 bases each). This CDR3 has 15 residues. The V gene lost 0 bases and the J gene lost 8 bases, with 16 bases spanning the gap. From germline, CDR1 is SGHNT and CDR2 YYREEE (reference sequence). CDR3 coding DNA: TGTGCCAGCAGCTTGGTGTTCAGGGACGCGGGTACGCAGTATTTT. Its translation is CASSLVFRDAGTQYF.

The chain carries TRBV28 and TRBJ2-7, with TRBD1 as a possible D gene (5 bases). V lost 2 bases, J lost 3 bases, and 11 bases lay in between. The CDR3 runs 14 residues. CDR1 is MDHEN, CDR2 SYDVKM, per germline. CDR3 residues: CASSLRAGNYEQYF. In DNA, the CDR3 is TGTGCCAGCAGTTTACGCGCAGGGAACTACGAGCAGTACTTC.

CDR3 nucleotide sequence: TGTGCCAGCAGTTTCGGACTTGGAAACACCATATATTTT. Residues: CASSFGLGNTIYF. The V gene is TRBV7-9, the J gene TRBJ1-3; D remains ambiguous. Germline V CDR1 and CDR2: SEHNR, FQNEAQ (reference sequence). CDR3 length: 13 amino acids. The germline V and J ends were trimmed by 6 bases and 3 bases, with 9 bases remaining between them.

The DNA of the CDR3 is TGTGCCAGCAGCCAAGGGGGGGTCTACGAGCAGTACTTC. Amino acids: CASSQGGVYEQYF. This sequence joins TRBV3-1 (or the pseudogene TRBV3-2) and TRBJ2-7; D possibly corresponds to TRBD2 (6 bases). The V gene lost 1 base and the J gene lost 3 bases, with 7 bases spanning the gap. Germline-derived CDR1 and CDR2 are LGHDT and YNNKEL (reference sequence). The CDR3 has 13 amino acids.